This TCR beta chain is drawn from a study of blood T cell repertoires in COVID-19. This table comes from immunoSEQ multiplex PCR, and its TCRdb copy is limited to in-frame clones, with some not included. The sample includes some 290,000 clones, just over 90% of them seen just once. This clone was observed a handful of times. Losses at the gene ends were 3 bases for V and 6 bases for J; bases not matched to a gene: 8. The CDR3 length is 14 residues. Germline V CDR1 and CDR2: SGHRS, YFSETQ. The specimen was PBMCs or T cells enriched from blood (not recorded which). The sequence was obtained from a woman aged 40 to 50 with acute COVID-19. The V call is TRBV5-1, the J call TRBJ2-7; 8 bases are a match to TRBD1. CDR3 sequence (DNA): TGCGCCAGCAGCTCAACGACAGGGGCGGGCGAGCAGTACTTC. Protein product: CASSSTTGAGEQYF.